This T cell receptor (beta chain) was captured by sequencing in a study of OX40 agonist ivuxolimab in advanced cancers. Study in general: Cohort: 80% to 85% men, mean age 60, aged roughly 23 to 79.

The CDR3 is 14 amino acids. The V gene's germline CDR1 is LNHDA and CDR2 SQIVND (reference sequence). V lost 2 bases to trimming and J lost 7 bases; unmatched junction nucleotides: 7. Sequenced by immunoSEQ multiplex PCR; TCRdb stores in-frame clones only, minus some. The sample records about 48,000 clones, 85% to 90% being singletons. A remark on this clone: Antigen: not known.

Whole-study findings and limits: Also present in some nonresponders was a low level of normalized T-cell clonal expansion. Relative to CD4+ cells, CD8+ T cells on average had more expanded clones.

This receptor was obtained from an adult with an advanced solid tumor such as melanoma, head and neck, liver or kidney cancer. The rearrangement joins TRBV19 to TRBJ1-2; 7 bases map to TRBD1. The sample was CD4+ or CD8+ T cells sorted from blood, taken in a trial of the OX40 agonist ivuxolimab. The CDR3 sequence is CASSIREGGVGYTF. Here the CDR3 DNA reads TGTGCCAGTAGTATACGTGAAGGGGGCGTTGGCTACACCTTC.